The subject of this entry is one T cell receptor (beta chain). Making TCR cDNA involved 5'RACE template switching, which added UMIs and a universal primer site. TCRdb re-analysed the 5' RACE reads in MiXCR, keeping a single row per CDR3 protein. The table has over 65,000 distinct CDR3 sequences, 13% seen once. This specimen comes from a study of T cells after yellow fever vaccination. Whole-study results and caveats: Within FACS-sorted repertoires, abundant clonotypes contaminating from the bulk population could be present. Most clones from primary vaccination resurfaced after the booster (approximately 97% CD4, 88% CD8).

CDR3 length: 14 residues. CDR1 and CDR2 from the germline V gene are SGHRS and YFSETQ. J was trimmed by 3 bases and V by 5 bases; bases with no gene match: 3. The TCR comes from a man aged 18 to 29 who received the YFV17D yellow fever vaccine. J is TRBJ2-2 and V is TRBV5-1; 8 positions agree with TRBD1. The sample here was CD8+ T cells not binding an NS4B(214-222) dextramer, sorted from PBMCs, taken approximately 20 days after the first yellow fever vaccination. This chain's CDR3 is CASSQGADTGELFF. DNA of the CDR3: TGCGCCAGCAGTCAGGGGGCAGACACCGGGGAGCTGTTTTTT.